These 18 T cell receptor beta chains share one sample of origin, sequenced in a study of response to subunit inactivated influenza vaccine. TCRdb passed the RT-PCR reads through MiXCR, listing each CDR3 protein once. The sample contains around 650,000 distinct CDR3 sequences, 15% to 19% of which appear only once. Sequences were derived from PBMCs from blood, sampled 11 to 12 days after vaccination. The receptor set was obtained from a man aged 50 to 60 who received an inactivated influenza vaccine.

This clonotype was observed a handful of times. This chain links TRBV2 with TRBJ2-7; D is unresolved. The CDR3 loop spans 12 amino acids. CDR1 and CDR2 (germline): SNHLY, FYNNEI. Trimming cost V 3 bases and J 5 bases, with 8 bases left between them. The CDR3 sequence: CASSERVDEQYF. In DNA form, the CDR3 reads TGTGCCAGCAGTGAGAGAGTGGACGAGCAGTACTTC.

The rearrangement links TRBV5-1 to TRBJ2-1; possibly TRBD1 or TRBD2 for D (5 bases each). Trimming left V 7 bases short and J 2 bases short, with 16 bases between. This CDR3 has 15 residues. Germline CDR1 is SGHRS and CDR2 is YFSETQ. Here the CDR3 DNA reads TGCGCCAGCGGCCGGGGAGACAGCACCTACAATGAGCAGTTCTTC. This encodes CASGRGDSTYNEQFF.

This clonotype occurred a few times. The rearrangement uses TRBV28 and TRBJ2-1; 11 bases line up with TRBD2. The V segment lost 5 bases and the J segment 7 bases; nucleotides outside the gene matches: 4. The germline V gene has CDR1 MDHEN and CDR2 SYDVKM. This CDR3 has 14 residues. Written as DNA, the CDR3 is TGTGCCAGCAGTATAGCGGGGGGGCGAAATGAGCAGTTCTTC. The encoded protein is CASSIAGGRNEQFF.

This chain joins TRBV5-8 and TRBJ2-3; D is unclear. Germline CDR1 and CDR2: SGHTS and YDEGEE. With 4 bases removed from V and 4 bases from J, the gap between germline ends came to 10 bases. The CDR3 consists of 13 residues. This CDR3 reads CASSQVVADTQYF. The CDR3 DNA reads as TGTGCCAGCAGCCAGGTTGTGGCAGATACGCAGTATTTT. Full variable domain (rest looked up from reference TRBV5-8 and TRBJ2-3): EAGVTQSPTHLIKTRGQQATLRCSPISGHTSVYWYQQALGLGLQFLLWYDEGEERNRGNFPPRFSGRQFPNYSSELNVNALELEDSALYLCASSQVVADTQYFGPGTRLTVL.

The chain uses TRBV10-3 and TRBJ1-6; TRBD1 matches at 8 bases. Germline assignment: CDR1 ENHRY and CDR2 SYGVKD. V trimming: 5 bases; J trimming: 6 bases; junction bases outside the gene matches: 9. The CDR3 spans 16 residues. Written as DNA, the CDR3 is TGTGCCATCAGTACAGGACAGGGCACGAGTAATTCACCCCTCCACTTT. It specifies CAISTGQGTSNSPLHF.

This clonotype was counted between two and nine times. V usage is TRBV20-1 and J usage is TRBJ2-2; 8 bases are a match to TRBD2. Trimming at V came to 6 bases and at J to 9 bases, leaving 12 bases not matched to a gene. This CDR3 contains 14 residues. Germline V CDR1 and CDR2: DFQATT, SNEGSKA (reference sequence). CDR3 nucleotides: TGCAGTGCGATCCCTCCCGGGGGGGCGTGGGAGCTGTTTTTT. Residues: CSAIPPGGAWELFF.

About this clonotype: The junction shows a germline mismatch at one end, possibly a read error. This rearrangement joins TRBV20-1 to TRBJ1-4, with D tentatively TRBD1 (6 bases). Germline V gene lookup returns CDR1 DFQATT and CDR2 SNEGSKA (reference sequence). The CDR3 is made up of 13 amino acids. The CDR3 here is CSAGQPGREKLLF. Here the CDR3 DNA reads TGCAGTGCTGGACAGCCGGGTAGAGAAAAACTGCTTTTT.

The V gene is TRBV28, the J gene TRBJ1-6; 7 nucleotides align to TRBD1. The CDR3 sequence is 15 residues long. The germline gives CDR1 MDHEN, CDR2 SYDVKM. Trimming took 3 bases from V and 7 from J; bases not matched to a gene: 6. CDR3 DNA sequence: TGTGCCAGCAGTTTGTTTCAGGGGGGAAATTCACCCCTCCACTTT. Translating gives CASSLFQGGNSPLHF.

This clonotype was seen a handful of times. The chain carries TRBV4-1 and TRBJ1-5, with a possible D match to TRBD1 (6 bases). V lost 4 bases to trimming and J lost 9 bases, with 19 bases between them. The germline CDR1 and CDR2 sequences are MGHRA and YSYEKL. The CDR3 covers 15 residues. Written as DNA, the CDR3 is TGCGCCAGCAGCCTCCACCCGGGGGCGCAGGGGCCCCAGCATTTT. This translates into CASSLHPGAQGPQHF.

The V and J genes are TRBV29-1 and TRBJ2-5; D assignment may be TRBD1 or TRBD2 (5 bases each). CDR3 length: 13 residues. Germline lookup yields CDR1 SQVTM and CDR2 ANQGSEA. The V end lost 4 bases, the J end lost 5 bases, and 14 bases lay between the germline ends. CDR3 sequence (DNA): TGCAGCGTTGTAAGGGCCTGGGGGGAGACCCAGTACTTC. Translated: CSVVRAWGETQYF.

The V gene is TRBV2, the J gene TRBJ2-2; 7 bases line up with TRBD1. Germline CDR1 and CDR2: SNHLY and FYNNEI. The CDR3 runs to 14 residues. Trimming removed 6 bases from V and 3 bases from J; junction bases left unmatched: 4. The CDR3 sequence is CASRRGPDTGELFF. The CDR3, as DNA: TGTGCCAGCAGGAGGGGGCCGGACACCGGGGAGCTGTTTTTT.

At least ten counts were recorded for this clonotype. V is TRBV3-1 and J is TRBJ2-1; D unresolved. The length of the CDR3 is 16 residues. Germline-derived CDR1 and CDR2 are LGHDT and YNNKEL (reference sequence). Trimming stripped 1 base from V and 0 bases from J, with 10 bases between. CDR3 region: CASSQGTASSYNEQFF. The CDR3 coding sequence is TGTGCCAGCAGCCAAGGAACGGCAAGCTCCTACAATGAGCAGTTCTTC.

This chain joins TRBV29-1 and TRBJ2-5; D remains ambiguous. Trimming removed 4 bases from V and 0 bases from J, with 12 bases in between. The CDR3 consists of 14 residues. The germline CDR1 and CDR2 sequences are SQVTM and ANQGSEA. CDR3 coding DNA: TGCAGCGTTGGAGGTCGACTGAACCAAGAGACCCAGTACTTC. This gives the protein CSVGGRLNQETQYF.

The chain is built from TRBV10-3 and TRBJ1-1; the D is unclear. The CDR3 spans 19 residues. Germline CDR1 is ENHRY and CDR2 is SYGVKD. V gave up 10 bases and J gave up 5 bases, with 35 bases separating them. The CDR3 reads CATTVGRRWKQKNLTEAFF. The CDR3 nucleotides are TGTGCCACCACCGTGGGCCGGAGGTGGAAACAGAAAAACCTTACTGAAGCTTTCTTT.

This clonotype showed up just a few times. The chain recombines TRBV12-3 or TRBV12-4 with TRBJ2-3; D is ambiguous. Trimming left V 4 bases short and J 1 base short, with 12 bases between. This CDR3 contains 15 residues. Written as DNA, the CDR3 is TGTGCCAGCAGTTCAGGTATAGCCCGCACAGATACGCAGTATTTT. It translates to CASSSGIARTDTQYF.

This clonotype was recorded a few times. This chain links TRBV7-9 with TRBJ2-5; D ambiguous. This CDR3 has 17 amino acids. Trimming took off 0 bases at V and 1 base at J, with 15 bases between the two ends. Germline V gives CDR1 SEHNR, CDR2 FQNEAQ (reference sequence). The CDR3 coding sequence is TGTGCCAGCAGCTTAGCCGTTGGCGGCCCATTCCAAGAGACCCAGTACTTC. Its protein is CASSLAVGGPFQETQYF.

The chain uses TRBV7-9 and TRBJ2-7; 11 nucleotides agree with TRBD1. Germline loops: CDR1 SEHNR, CDR2 FQNEAQ (reference sequence). CDR3 length: 15 amino acids. V lost 1 base and J lost 5; bases outside the gene matches: 4. Written as DNA, the CDR3 is TGTGCCAGCAGCTTAGACCCGGGACAGGGGGACGAGCAGTACTTC. It is translated as CASSLDPGQGDEQYF. The full variable domain, completed using reference TRBV7-9 and TRBJ2-7, is DTGVSQNPRHKITKRGQNVTFRCDPISEHNRLYWYRQTLGQGPEFLTYFQNEAQLEKSRLLSDRFSAERPKGSFSTLEIQRTEQGDSAMYLCASSLDPGQGDEQYFGPGTRLTVT.

This clonotype has more than one count but fewer than ten. V gene TRBV7-2 combines with J gene TRBJ2-3; 14 bases agree with TRBD2. This CDR3 comprises 22 residues. V lost 3 bases, J lost 2 bases, and 19 bases stayed unmatched. Germline V gene lookup returns CDR1 SGHTA and CDR2 FQGNSA. The CDR3 loop is CASSFLDIIGRLAGGNTDTQYF. The CDR3 nucleotides are TGTGCCAGCAGCTTCTTAGATATTATTGGGCGACTAGCGGGGGGGAACACAGATACGCAGTATTTT.